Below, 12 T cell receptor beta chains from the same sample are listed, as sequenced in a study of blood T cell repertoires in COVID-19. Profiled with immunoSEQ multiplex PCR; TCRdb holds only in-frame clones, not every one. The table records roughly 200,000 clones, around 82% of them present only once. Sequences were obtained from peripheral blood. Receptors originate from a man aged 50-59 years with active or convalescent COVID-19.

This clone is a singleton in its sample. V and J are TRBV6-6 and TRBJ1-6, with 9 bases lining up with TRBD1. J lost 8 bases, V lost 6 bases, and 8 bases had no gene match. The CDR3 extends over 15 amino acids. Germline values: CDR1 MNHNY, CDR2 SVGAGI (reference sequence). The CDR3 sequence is CASSPDRGLDSPLHF. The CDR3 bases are TGTGCCAGCAGCCCCGACAGGGGGTTGGATTCACCCCTCCACTTT.

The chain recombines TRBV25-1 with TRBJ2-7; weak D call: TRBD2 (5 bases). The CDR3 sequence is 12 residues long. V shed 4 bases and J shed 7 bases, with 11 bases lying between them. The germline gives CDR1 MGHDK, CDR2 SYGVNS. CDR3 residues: CASSGRELEQYF. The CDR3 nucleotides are TGTGCCAGCAGTGGCCGGGAACTGGAGCAGTACTTC.

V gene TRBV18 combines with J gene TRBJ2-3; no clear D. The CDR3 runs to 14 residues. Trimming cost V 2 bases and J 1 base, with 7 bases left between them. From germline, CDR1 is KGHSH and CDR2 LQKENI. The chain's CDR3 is CASSPGPGTDTQYF. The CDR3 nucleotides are TGTGCCAGCTCACCAGGGCCGGGCACAGATACGCAGTATTTT.

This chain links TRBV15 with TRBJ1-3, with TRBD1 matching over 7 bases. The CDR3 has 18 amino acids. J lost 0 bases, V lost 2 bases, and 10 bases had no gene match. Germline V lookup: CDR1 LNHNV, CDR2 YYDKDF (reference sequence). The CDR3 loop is CATSRSTGATVSGNTIYF. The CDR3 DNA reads TGTGCCACCAGCAGATCTACAGGGGCGACAGTCTCTGGAAACACCATATATTTT. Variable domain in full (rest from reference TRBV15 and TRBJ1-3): DAMVIQNPRYQVTQFGKPVTLSCSQTLNHNVMYWYQQKSSQAPKLLFHYYDKDFNNEADTPDNFQSRRPNTSFCFLDIRSPGLGDTAMYLCATSRSTGATVSGNTIYFGEGSWLTVV.

For the CDR3, the DNA is TGTGCCAGCAGTTTACGGGGTCTTGAGCAGTTCTTC. This gives the protein CASSLRGLEQFF. This chain joins TRBV27 and TRBJ2-1; maybe TRBD2 (5 bases). V lost 2 bases, J lost 9 bases, and 8 bases lay in between. The CDR3 runs to 12 residues. From germline, CDR1 is MNHEY and CDR2 SMNVEV (reference sequence).

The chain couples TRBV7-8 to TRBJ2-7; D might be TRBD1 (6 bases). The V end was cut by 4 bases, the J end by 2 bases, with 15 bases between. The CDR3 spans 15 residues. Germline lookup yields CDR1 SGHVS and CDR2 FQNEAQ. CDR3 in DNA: TGTGCCAGCAGCTCTATACAGGGAGATCCCTACGAGCAGTACTTC. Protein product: CASSSIQGDPYEQYF.

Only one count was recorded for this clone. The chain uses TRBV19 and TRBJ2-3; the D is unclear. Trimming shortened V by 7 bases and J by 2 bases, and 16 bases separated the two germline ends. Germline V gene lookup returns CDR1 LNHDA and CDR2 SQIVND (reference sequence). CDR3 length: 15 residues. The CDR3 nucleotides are TGTGCCAGTACCCCAACGCTAGTTAACACAGATACGCAGTATTTT. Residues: CASTPTLVNTDTQYF.

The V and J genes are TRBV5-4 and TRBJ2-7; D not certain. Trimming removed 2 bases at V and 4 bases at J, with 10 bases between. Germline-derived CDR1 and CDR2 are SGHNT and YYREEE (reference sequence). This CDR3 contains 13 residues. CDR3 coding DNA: TGTGCCAGCAGCTTTATGAGCACTTACGAGCAGTACTTC. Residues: CASSFMSTYEQYF. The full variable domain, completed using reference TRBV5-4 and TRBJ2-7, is ETGVTQSPTHLIKTRGQQVTLRCSSQSGHNTVSWYQQALGQGPQFIFQYYREEENGRGNFPPRFSGLQFPNYSSELNVNALELDDSALYLCASSFMSTYEQYFGPGTRLTVT.

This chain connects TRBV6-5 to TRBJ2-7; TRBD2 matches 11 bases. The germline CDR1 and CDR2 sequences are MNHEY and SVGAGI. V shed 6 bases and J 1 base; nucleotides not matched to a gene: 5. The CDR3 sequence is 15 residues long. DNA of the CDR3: TGTGCCAGCAGCCGAGGGACTAGCGGTTCCTACGAGCAGTACTTC. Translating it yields CASSRGTSGSYEQYF.

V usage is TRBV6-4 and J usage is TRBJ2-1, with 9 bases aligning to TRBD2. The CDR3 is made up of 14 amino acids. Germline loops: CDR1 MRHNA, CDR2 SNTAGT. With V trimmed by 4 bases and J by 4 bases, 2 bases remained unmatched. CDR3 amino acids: CASSVAGDYNEQFF. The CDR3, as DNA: TGTGCCAGCAGTGTAGCGGGGGATTACAATGAGCAGTTCTTC.

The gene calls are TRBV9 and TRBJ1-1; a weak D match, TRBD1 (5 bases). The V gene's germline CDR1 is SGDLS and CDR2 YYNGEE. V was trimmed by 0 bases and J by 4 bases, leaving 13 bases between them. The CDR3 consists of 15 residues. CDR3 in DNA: TGTGCCAGCAGCGTAGGAGGACAAAGGCCCACTGAAGCTTTCTTT. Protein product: CASSVGGQRPTEAFF. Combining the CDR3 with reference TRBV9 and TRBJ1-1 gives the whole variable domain DSGVTQTPKHLITATGQRVTLRCSPRSGDLSVYWYQQSLDQGLQFLIQYYNGEERAKGNILERFSAQQFPDLHSELNLSSLELGDSALYFCASSVGGQRPTEAFFGQGTRLTVV.

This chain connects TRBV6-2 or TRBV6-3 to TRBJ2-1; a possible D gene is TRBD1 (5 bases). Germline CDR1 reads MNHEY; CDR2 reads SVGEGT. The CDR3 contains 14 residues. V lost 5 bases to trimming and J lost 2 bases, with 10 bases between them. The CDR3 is CASSGATAYNEQFF. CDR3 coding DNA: TGTGCCAGCAGTGGGGCTACAGCCTACAATGAGCAGTTCTTC.